There are a few counts of the clone carrying this T cell receptor (beta chain). Its target is not known. Produced via immunoSEQ multiplex PCR; TCRdb's table is partial and in-frame only. This table has over 60,000 clones, about four fifths appearing once. Unstimulated Tregs (CD4+CD25+CD127-) and CD4+CD25- non-Tregs were sorted from PBMCs. The record originates from a study of Tregs in tolerant kidney transplant recipients. Study outcomes and limitations: Biological reproducibility was not directly addressed in this study. Expanding Tregs on activated donor B cells appeared to best identify donor-specific TCRbeta clones. Findings come from small patient numbers and require larger validation.

The TCR sequence derives from a human donor in good health. Input material: CD4+ T cells from blood.

The CDR3 spells CAWSPPGGTGELFF. CDR3 bases: TGTGCCTGGAGTCCCCCAGGGGGGACCGGGGAGCTGTTTTTT. The chain combines TRBV30 with TRBJ2-2, with D possibly TRBD1 on 7 matching bases. CDR1 and CDR2 from the germline V gene are GTSNPN and SVGIG (reference sequence). V lost 2 bases and J lost 5, with 12 bases in between. This CDR3 contains 14 residues.